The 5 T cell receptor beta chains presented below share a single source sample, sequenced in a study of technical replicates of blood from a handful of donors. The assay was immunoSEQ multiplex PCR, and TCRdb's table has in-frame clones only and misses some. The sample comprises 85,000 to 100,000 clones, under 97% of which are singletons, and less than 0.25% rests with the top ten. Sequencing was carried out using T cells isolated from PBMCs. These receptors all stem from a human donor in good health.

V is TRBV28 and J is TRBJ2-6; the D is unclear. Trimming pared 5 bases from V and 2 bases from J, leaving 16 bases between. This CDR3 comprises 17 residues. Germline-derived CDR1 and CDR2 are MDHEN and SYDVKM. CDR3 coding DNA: TGTGCCAGCAGTCCGACCGGTGGAGTCCCTGGGGCCAACGTCCTGACTTTC. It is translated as CASSPTGGVPGANVLTF. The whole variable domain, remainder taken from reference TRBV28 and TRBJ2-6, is DVKVTQSSRYLVKRTGEKVFLECVQDMDHENMFWYRQDPGLGLRLIYFSYDVKMKEKGDIPEGYSVSREKKERFSLILESASTNQTSMYLCASSPTGGVPGANVLTFGAGSRLTVL.

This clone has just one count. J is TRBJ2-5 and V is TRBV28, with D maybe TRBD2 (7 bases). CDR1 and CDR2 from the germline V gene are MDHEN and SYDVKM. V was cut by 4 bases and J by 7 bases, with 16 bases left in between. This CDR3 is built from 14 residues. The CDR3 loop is CASSWGGTSRTQYF. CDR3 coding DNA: TGTGCCAGCAGTTGGGGGGGCACCTCCCGGACCCAGTACTTC.

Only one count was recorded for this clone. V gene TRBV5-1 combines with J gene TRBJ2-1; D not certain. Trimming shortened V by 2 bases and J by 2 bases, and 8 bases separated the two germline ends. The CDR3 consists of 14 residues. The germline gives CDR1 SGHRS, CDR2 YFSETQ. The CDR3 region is CASSLTGTYNEQFF. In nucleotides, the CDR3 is TGCGCCAGCAGCTTAACGGGTACCTACAATGAGCAGTTCTTC.

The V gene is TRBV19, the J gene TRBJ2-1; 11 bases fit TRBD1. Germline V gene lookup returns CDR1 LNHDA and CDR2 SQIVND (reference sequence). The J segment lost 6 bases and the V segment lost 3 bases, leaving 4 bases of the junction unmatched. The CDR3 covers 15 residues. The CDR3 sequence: CASSMGQGDSNEQFF. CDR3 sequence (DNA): TGTGCCAGTAGTATGGGACAGGGGGATTCCAATGAGCAGTTCTTC.

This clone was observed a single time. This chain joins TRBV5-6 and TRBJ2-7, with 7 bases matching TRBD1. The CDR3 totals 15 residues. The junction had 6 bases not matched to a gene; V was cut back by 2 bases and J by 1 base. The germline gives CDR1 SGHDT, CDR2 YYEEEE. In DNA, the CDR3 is TGTGCCAGCAGCTTAGGGGGCCCGGGGTCCTACGAGCAGTACTTC. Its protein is CASSLGGPGSYEQYF.